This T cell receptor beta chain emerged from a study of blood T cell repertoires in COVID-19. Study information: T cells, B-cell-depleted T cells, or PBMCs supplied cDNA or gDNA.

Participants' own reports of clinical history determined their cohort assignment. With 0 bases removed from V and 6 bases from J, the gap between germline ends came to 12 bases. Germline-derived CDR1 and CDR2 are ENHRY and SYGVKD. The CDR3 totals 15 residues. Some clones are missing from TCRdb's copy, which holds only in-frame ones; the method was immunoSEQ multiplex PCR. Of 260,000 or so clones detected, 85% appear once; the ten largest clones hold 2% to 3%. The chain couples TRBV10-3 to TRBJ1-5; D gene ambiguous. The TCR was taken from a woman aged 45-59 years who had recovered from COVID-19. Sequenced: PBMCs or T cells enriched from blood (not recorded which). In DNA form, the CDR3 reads TGTGCCATCAGTGAGTCGTGGGCACCTCCTCAGCCCCAGCATTTT. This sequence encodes CAISESWAPPQPQHF.